The T cell receptor (beta chain) described here comes from a study of T cells in Graves' hyperthyroidism and ophthalmopathy. This clonotype was seen at least ten times. Authors of the study amplified TCR beta CDR3 regions from RNA transcripts. Initially, a first-round RT-PCR of the TCR CDR3 employed the HTBI primer set. MiXCR, run by TCRdb on the multiplex PCR reads, gives a single entry per CDR3 protein. The sample has 250,000 to 350,000 distinct CDR3 sequences, around 20% seen once; the top ten hold around 64%. In germline, CDR1 is SGHNT, CDR2 YENEEA. The CDR3 runs 17 residues. The J segment lost 3 bases and the V segment lost 5 bases, leaving 8 bases of the junction unmatched.

The receptor was isolated from a man aged 25-40 years with Graves' ophthalmopathy. The sequencing input was blood. The chain joins TRBV11-3 to TRBJ2-4; 12 bases align to TRBD2. CDR3 nucleotide sequence: TGTGCCAGCAGCCCTGGACTAGCGGGGATCGGCAAAAACATTCAGTACTTC. The encoded protein is CASSPGLAGIGKNIQYF.